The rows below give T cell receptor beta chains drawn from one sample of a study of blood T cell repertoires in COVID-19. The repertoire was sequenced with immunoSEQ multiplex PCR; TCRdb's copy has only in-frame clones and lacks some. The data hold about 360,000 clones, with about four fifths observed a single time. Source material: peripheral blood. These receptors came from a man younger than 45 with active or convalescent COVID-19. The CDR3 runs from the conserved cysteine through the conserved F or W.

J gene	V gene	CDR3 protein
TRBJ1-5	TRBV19	CATSRGSGGPNQPQHF
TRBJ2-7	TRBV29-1	CRHLSRDRDREQYF
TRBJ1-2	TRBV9	CASSVRGDADFYGYTF
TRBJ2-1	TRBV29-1	CSVEDRLAGGPGEQFF
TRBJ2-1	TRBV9	CASSGMASGTYNEQFF
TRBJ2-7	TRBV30	CAASQDSEQYF
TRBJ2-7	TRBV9	CASSASGTGTYEQYF
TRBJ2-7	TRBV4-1	CASSQVRREVNEQYF
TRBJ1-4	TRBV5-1	CASSLSAGRDEKLFF
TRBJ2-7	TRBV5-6	CASSSEDRTYYEQYF
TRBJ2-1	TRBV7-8	CASSLALAGGPWEQFF
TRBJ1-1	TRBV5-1	CASSLGVRNTEAFF
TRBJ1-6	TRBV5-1	CASSFGQNNSPLHF
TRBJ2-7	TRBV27	CASSLRSGPFYEQYF
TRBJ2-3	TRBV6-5	CASSPPAGGRDTQYF
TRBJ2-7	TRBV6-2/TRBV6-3	CASSYPAYEQYF
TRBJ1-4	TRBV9	CASSVGSSGEKLFF
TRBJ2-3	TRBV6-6	CASSYSLRGGGDTQYF
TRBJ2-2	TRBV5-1	CASLDSGTGGFGELFF
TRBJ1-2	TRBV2	CATKLGEDYGYTF
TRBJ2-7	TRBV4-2	CASSQVQGPYEQYF
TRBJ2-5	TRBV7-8	CASSPSRTSGQETQYF
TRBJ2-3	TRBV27	CASSLGLAVTTDTQYF
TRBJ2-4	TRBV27	CASSLIGQGGNIQYF
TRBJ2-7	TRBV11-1	CASRGVRGQSYEQYF
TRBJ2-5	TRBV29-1	CSVVPVAKETQYF
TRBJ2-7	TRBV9	CASSAGGRDGAEQYF
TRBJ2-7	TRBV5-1	CASSPGLGGYEQYF
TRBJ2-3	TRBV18	CASSPGLAGLGSDTQYF
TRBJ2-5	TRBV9	CASSVELTQETQYF
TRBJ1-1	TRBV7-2	CASSLGSHTNTEAFF
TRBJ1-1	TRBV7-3	CASSYGTLNTEAFF
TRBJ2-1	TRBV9	CASSPDWVYNEQFF
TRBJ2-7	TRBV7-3	CASSPGHKGEQYF
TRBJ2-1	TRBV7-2	CASSSSGTSGNEQFF
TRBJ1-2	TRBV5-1	CASSPAGQGGDGYTF
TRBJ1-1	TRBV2	CASHGAGVEAFF
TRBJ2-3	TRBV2	CASSEDSDTQYF
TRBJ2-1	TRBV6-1	CASSETTNLYNEQFF
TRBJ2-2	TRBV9	CASSPFLKSGYGELFF
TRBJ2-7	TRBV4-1	CASSLQRAYEQYF
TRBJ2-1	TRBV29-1	CSVAGVETSYNEQFF
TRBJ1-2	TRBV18	CASSPRRTGDNYGYTF
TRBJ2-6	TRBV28	CASSPRDRLSGANVLTF
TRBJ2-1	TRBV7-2	CASSPGQGAPSSYNEQFF